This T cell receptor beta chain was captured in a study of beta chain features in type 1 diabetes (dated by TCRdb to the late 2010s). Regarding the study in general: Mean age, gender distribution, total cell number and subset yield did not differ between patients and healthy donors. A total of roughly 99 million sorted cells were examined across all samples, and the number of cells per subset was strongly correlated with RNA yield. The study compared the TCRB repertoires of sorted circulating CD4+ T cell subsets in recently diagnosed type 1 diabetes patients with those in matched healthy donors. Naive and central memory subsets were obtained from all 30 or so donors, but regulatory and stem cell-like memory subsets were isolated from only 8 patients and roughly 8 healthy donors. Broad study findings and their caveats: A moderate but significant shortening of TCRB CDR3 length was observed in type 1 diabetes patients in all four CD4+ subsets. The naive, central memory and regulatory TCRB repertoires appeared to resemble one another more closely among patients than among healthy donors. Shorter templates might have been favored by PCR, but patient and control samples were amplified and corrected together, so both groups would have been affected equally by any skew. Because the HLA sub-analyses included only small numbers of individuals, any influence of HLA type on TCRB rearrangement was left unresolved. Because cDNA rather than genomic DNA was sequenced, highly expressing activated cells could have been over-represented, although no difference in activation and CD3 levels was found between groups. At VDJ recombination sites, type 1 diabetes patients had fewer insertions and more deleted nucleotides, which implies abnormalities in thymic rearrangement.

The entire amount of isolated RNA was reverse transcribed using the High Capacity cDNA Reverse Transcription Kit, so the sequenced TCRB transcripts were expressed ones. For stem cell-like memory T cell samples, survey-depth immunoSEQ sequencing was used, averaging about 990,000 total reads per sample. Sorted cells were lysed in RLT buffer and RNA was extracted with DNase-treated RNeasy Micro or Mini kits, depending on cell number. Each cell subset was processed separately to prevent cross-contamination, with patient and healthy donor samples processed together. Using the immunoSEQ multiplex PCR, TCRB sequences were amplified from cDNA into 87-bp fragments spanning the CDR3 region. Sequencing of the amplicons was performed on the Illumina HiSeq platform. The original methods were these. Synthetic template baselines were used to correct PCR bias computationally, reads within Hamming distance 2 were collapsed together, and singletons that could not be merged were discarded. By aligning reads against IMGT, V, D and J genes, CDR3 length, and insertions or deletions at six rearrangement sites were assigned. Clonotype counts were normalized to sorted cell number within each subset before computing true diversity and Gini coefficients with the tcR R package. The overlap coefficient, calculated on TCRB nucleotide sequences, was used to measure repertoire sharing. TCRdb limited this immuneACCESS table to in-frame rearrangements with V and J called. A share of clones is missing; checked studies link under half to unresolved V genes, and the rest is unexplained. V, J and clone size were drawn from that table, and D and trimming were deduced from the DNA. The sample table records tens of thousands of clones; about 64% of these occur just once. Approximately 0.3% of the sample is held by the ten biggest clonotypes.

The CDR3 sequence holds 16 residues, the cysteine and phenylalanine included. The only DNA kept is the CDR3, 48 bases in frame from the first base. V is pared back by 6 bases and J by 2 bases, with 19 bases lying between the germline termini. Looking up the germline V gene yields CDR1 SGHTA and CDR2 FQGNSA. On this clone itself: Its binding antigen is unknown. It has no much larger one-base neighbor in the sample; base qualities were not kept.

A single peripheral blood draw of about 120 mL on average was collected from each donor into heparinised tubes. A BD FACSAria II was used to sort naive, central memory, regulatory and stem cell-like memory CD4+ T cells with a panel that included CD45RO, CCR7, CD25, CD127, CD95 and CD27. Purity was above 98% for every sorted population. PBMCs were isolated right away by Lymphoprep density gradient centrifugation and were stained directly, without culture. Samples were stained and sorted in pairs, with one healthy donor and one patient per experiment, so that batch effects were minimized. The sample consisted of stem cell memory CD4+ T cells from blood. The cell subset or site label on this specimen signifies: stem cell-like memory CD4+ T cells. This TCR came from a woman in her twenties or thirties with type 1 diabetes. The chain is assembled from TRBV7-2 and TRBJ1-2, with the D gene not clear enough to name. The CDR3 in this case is CASSANGGAENYGYTF. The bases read TGTGCCAGCAGTGCGAACGGAGGTGCGGAGAACTATGGCTACACCTTC.